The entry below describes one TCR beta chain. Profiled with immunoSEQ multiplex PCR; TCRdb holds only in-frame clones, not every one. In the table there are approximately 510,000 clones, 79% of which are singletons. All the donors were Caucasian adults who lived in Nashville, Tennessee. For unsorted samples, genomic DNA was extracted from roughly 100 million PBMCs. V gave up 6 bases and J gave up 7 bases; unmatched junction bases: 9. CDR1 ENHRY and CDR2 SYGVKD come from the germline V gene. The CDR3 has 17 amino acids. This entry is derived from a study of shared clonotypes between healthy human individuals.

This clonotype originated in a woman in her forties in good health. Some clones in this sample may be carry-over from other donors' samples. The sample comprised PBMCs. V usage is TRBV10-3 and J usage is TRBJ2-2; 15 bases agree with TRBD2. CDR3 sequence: CAISAGTSGRRGGELFF. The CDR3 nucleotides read TGTGCCATCAGCGCCGGGACTAGCGGGAGGCGGGGCGGGGAGCTGTTTTTT.